Listed below are T cell receptor beta chains from one sample, sequenced in a study of blood T cell repertoires in COVID-19. Sequenced by immunoSEQ multiplex PCR; TCRdb stores in-frame clones only, minus some. This sample yields 150,000 to 200,000 clones, of which roughly 78% are seen a single time; 2.8% belongs to the top ten. The sample comprised peripheral blood. The receptors derive from a woman aged 80 or older with active or convalescent COVID-19. Each CDR3 is given with its conserved first and last residue. Fields, in order: J gene, clone size, D gene, V gene, CDR3 DNA, CDR3 protein. D genes are given only for firm matches. Clone size is not always given. Where it is, it says once, few, many or a class for expanded clones.

>TRBJ2-7|few|.|TRBV19
TGTGCCAGTAGTCCCTCCGGCTACGAGCAGTACTTC
CASSPSGYEQYF
>TRBJ1-2|.|TRBD1|TRBV18
TGTGCCAGCTCACCCCCGGGACAGGGTTTGGACGGCTACACCTTC
CASSPPGQGLDGYTF
>TRBJ2-1|.|TRBD2|TRBV5-4
TGTGCCAGCAGCCGAGAGGCGGGGGGATACAATGAGCAGTTCTTC
CASSREAGGYNEQFF
>TRBJ2-2|.|.|TRBV2
TGTGCCAGCAGACACTACGGGGATAACACCGGGGAGCTGTTTTTT
CASRHYGDNTGELFF
>TRBJ2-2|.|.|TRBV12-3/TRBV12-4
TGTGCCAGCAGTATAACCGGGGAGCTGTTTTTT
CASSITGELFF
>TRBJ1-2|.|TRBD1|TRBV5-1
TGCGCCAGCAGCTTGTCGACAGGGCCAGATGGCTACACCTTC
CASSLSTGPDGYTF
>TRBJ1-2|.|TRBD1|TRBV19
TGTGCCAGTAGAAGGGACAGGGGAGGGGAAGCTTATGGCTACACCTTC
CASRRDRGGEAYGYTF
>TRBJ2-5|.|TRBD2|TRBV7-8
TGTGCCAGCAGCCGAGCGGTGGCGGGGGGGACCCAGTACTTC
CASSRAVAGGTQYF
>TRBJ1-5|.|.|TRBV19
TGTGCCAGTAGCAACCGGGACTACTTAGGTAATCAGCCCCAGCATTTT
CASSNRDYLGNQPQHF
>TRBJ1-5|.|.|TRBV3-1/TRBV3-2
TGTGCCAGCAGCCGGGGACACCAGAATCAGCCCCAGCATTTT
CASSRGHQNQPQHF
>TRBJ1-1|.|.|TRBV7-9
TGTGCCAGCAGCTTCGGGGGGAAAGTGAACACTGAAGCTTTCTTT
CASSFGGKVNTEAFF
>TRBJ1-5|few|.|TRBV9
TGTGCCAGCAGTCTAGAGGGCAGAAATCAGCCCCAGCATTTT
CASSLEGRNQPQHF
>TRBJ2-3|.|TRBD1|TRBV7-2
TGTGCCAGCAGACAAGGGGACAGGGGGCCCCTGGATACGCAGTATTTT
CASRQGDRGPLDTQYF
>TRBJ2-2|.|.|TRBV7-2
TGTGCCAGCAGCCGGGATCTGACAGGCACGAACACCGGGGAGCTGTTTTTT
CASSRDLTGTNTGELFF